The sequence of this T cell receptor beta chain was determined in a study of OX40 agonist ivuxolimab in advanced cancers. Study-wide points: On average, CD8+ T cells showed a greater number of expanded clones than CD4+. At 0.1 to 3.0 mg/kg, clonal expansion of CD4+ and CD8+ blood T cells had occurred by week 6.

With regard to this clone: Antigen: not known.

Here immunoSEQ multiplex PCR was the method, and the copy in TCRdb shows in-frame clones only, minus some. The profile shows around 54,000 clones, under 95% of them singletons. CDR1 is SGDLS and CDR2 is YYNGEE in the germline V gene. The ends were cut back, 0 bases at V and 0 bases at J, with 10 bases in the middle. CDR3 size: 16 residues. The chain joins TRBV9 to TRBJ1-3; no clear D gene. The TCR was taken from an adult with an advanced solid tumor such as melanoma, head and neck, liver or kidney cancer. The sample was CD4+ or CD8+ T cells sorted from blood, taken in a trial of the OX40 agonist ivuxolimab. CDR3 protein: CASSVDSLYSGNTIYF. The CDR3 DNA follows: TGTGCCAGCAGCGTAGACAGCCTTTACTCTGGAAACACCATATATTTT. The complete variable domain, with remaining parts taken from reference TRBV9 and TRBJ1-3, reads DSGVTQTPKHLITATGQRVTLRCSPRSGDLSVYWYQQSLDQGLQFLIQYYNGEERAKGNILERFSAQQFPDLHSELNLSSLELGDSALYFCASSVDSLYSGNTIYFGEGSWLTVV.